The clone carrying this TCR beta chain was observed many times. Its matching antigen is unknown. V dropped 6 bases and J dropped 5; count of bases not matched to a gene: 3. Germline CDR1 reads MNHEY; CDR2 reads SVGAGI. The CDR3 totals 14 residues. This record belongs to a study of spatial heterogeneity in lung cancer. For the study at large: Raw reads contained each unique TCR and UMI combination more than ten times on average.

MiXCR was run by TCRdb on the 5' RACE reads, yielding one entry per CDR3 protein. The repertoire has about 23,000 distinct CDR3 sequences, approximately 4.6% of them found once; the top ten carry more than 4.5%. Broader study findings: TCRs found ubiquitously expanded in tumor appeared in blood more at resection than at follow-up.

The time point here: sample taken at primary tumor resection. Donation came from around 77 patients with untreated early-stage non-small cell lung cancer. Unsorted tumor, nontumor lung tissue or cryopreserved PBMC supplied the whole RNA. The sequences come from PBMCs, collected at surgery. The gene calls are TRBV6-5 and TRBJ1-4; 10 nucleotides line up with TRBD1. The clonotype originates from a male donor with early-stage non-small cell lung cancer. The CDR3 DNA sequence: TGTGCCAGCAGAGACAGGGGGCGGAATGAAAAACTGTTTTTT. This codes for CASRDRGRNEKLFF.